This TCR beta chain appears in the sequencing data of a study of cytomegalovirus exposure and HLA in healthy donors. Findings of the study overall: TCR beta sequences reportedly predicted most subjects' HLA-A and HLA-B alleles accurately.

With respect to this clone: What it binds is unknown.

Primers included in the PCR were 60 Vbeta and 13 Jbeta primers. Assay: immunoSEQ multiplex PCR; the TCRdb copy retains only in-frame clones and omits some. The sample features roughly 140,000 clones, with about 2.5% in its top ten. Germline CDR1 reads SGHTA; CDR2 reads FQGTGA. There are 17 residues in the CDR3. After removal of 3 bases from V and 2 bases from J, the junction contained 9 bases not matched to a gene. The specimen sequenced was PBMCs. The chain uses TRBV7-3 and TRBJ2-1; the match to TRBD2 covers 8 bases. This TCR was recovered from a man in his forties in good health and CMV-seronegative. CDR3 residues: CASSLVSGGPTYNEQFF. Here the CDR3 DNA reads TGTGCCAGCAGCTTGGTATCGGGAGGGCCAACCTACAATGAGCAGTTCTTC.